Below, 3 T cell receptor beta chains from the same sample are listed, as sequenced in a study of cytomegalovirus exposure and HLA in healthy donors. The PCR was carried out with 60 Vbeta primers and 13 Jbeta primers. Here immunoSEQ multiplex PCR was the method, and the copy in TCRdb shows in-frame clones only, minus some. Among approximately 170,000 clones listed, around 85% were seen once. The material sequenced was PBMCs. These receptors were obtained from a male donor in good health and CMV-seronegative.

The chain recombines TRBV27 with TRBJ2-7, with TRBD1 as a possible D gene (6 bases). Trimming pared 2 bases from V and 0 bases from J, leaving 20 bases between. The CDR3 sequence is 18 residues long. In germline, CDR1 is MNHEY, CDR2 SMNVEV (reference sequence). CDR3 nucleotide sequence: TGTGCCAGCAGTTTACCCTTTGTCCCCAGACAGGTCTCCTACGAGCAGTACTTC. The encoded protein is CASSLPFVPRQVSYEQYF.

The CDR3 loop reads CASSLAGPGELFF. As DNA, the CDR3 is TGTGCCAGCAGCTTGGCGGGTCCCGGGGAGCTGTTTTTT. The chain uses TRBV5-4 and TRBJ2-2; no firm D call. Germline V gene sequence: CDR1 SGHNT, CDR2 YYREEE (reference sequence). CDR3 length: 13 residues. Trimming cost V 0 bases and J 6 bases, with 6 bases left between them.

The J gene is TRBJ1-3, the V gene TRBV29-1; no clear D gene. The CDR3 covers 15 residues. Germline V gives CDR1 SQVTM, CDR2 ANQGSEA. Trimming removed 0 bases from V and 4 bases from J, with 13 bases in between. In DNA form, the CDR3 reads TGCAGCGTTGAAGATCGGGGTTTTGTCGGAAACACCATATATTTT. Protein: CSVEDRGFVGNTIYF.